The T cell receptor beta chain under discussion was sequenced for a study of cytomegalovirus exposure and HLA in healthy donors. The CDR3 is 14 residues long. In germline, CDR1 is SGHVS, CDR2 FQNEAQ. V was pared by 1 base and J by 4 bases, with 10 bases between. Healthy donors of bone marrow made up the group. This clone was recorded a few times. Researchers ran the PCR with 60 Vbeta and 13 Jbeta primers. Clones were read by immunoSEQ multiplex PCR, and TCRdb kept only the in-frame ones, dropping some. The sample includes under 200,000 clones, roughly an eighth of them seen just once. The chain combines TRBV7-8 with TRBJ1-1, with unresolved D. The specimen was PBMCs. The origin of this receptor is a man aged 45 to 65 in good health and CMV-seropositive. The CDR3 DNA reads as TGTGCCAGCAGCTTAGATCAGGCAGGCACTGAAGCTTTCTTT. Translating it yields CASSLDQAGTEAFF.